The source of this T cell receptor (beta chain) is a study of cytomegalovirus exposure and HLA in healthy donors. The data were produced by immunoSEQ multiplex PCR, yet TCRdb's version contains in-frame clones alone and is incomplete. The sample has 120,000 to 150,000 clones, roughly nine tenths seen once. Per germline, CDR1 SGHNT and CDR2 YENEEA. The CDR3 loop spans 14 amino acids. The ends lost 3 bases at V and 10 bases at J; junction bases unmatched: 11. The specimen sequenced was PBMCs. The gene calls are TRBV11-3 and TRBJ1-2; 7 positions match TRBD1. This clonotype was sampled from a woman aged 18-35 years in good health and CMV-seropositive. The CDR3 region has the DNA TGTGCCAGCAGCTTGGGCGACAGGGATGATATCTACACCTTC. Protein: CASSLGDRDDIYTF.